Below, 11 T cell receptor beta chains from the same sample are listed, as sequenced in a study of T-cell memory formation after mild COVID-19. TCRdb reprocessed the 5' RACE reads via MiXCR and lists one record per CDR3 protein. The data contain about 140,000 distinct CDR3 sequences, around 14% of them singletons. The source material was PBMCs or a T cell subset sorted from them (not recorded which). These TCRs come from an adult woman who had mild COVID-19 (a few samples of this study predate the infection). Cell type and time point are not known.

V is TRBV4-1 and J is TRBJ1-1; 8 nucleotides agree with TRBD1. V lost 0 bases and J lost 0; bases outside the gene matches: 18. Germline V gene data show CDR1 as MGHRA and CDR2 as YSYEKL. The CDR3 has 21 amino acids. The CDR3 region has the DNA TGCGCCAGCAGCCAAGATCCCGCCTACCCAGGGGGCTATGACATGAACACTGAAGCTTTCTTT. This encodes CASSQDPAYPGGYDMNTEAFF.

This clonotype came up a few times. The genes are TRBV7-8 and TRBJ2-6, with 10 bases fitting TRBD2. The CDR3 sequence is 20 residues long. Trimming at V came to 2 bases and at J to 4 bases, leaving 14 bases not matched to a gene. Looked up from germline, CDR1 is SGHVS and CDR2 is FQNEAQ. The CDR3 protein is CASSLPQGEAGGPGANVLTF. CDR3 in DNA: TGTGCCAGCAGCTTACCCCAGGGGGAAGCGGGGGGGCCCGGGGCCAACGTCCTGACTTTC.

This clonotype was detected only a few times. The rearrangement joins TRBV12-3 or TRBV12-4 to TRBJ2-5; D is possibly TRBD1 (6 bases). This CDR3 is built from 17 residues. The ends were cut back, 5 bases at V and 1 base at J, with 20 bases in the middle. The CDR3 is CASSPSTGYGFQETQYF. The CDR3 DNA follows: TGTGCCAGCAGTCCCTCCACAGGGTACGGGTTCCAAGAGACCCAGTACTTC.

This clonotype was seen a few times. This chain uses TRBV27 with TRBJ2-7; the D call may be TRBD1 or TRBD2 (7 bases each). Germline CDR1 and CDR2: MNHEY and SMNVEV (reference sequence). V was clipped by 3 bases and J by 1 base, with 19 bases between them. The CDR3 is 17 amino acids. The CDR3 reads CASSFHVTGEGSYEQYF. Here the CDR3 DNA reads TGTGCCAGCAGTTTCCACGTCACAGGGGAGGGGTCCTACGAGCAGTACTTC.

This clonotype was observed a few times. The chain joins TRBV12-5 to TRBJ2-1, with 7 bases matching TRBD2. The ends lost 6 bases at V and 7 bases at J; junction bases unmatched: 6. CDR3 size: 13 residues. CDR1 LGHNT and CDR2 FRNRAP come from the germline V gene. The CDR3 DNA sequence: TGTGCTAGTGGCCCAACCGGGGGGAATGAGCAGTTCTTC. Its translation: CASGPTGGNEQFF.

This clonotype was found a few times. The chain links TRBV7-9 to TRBJ2-5; no clear D gene. CDR1 is SEHNR, CDR2 FQNEAQ, per germline (reference sequence). V was clipped by 5 bases and J by 5 bases, with 27 bases between them. This CDR3 contains 18 residues. CDR3 amino acids: CASSQRFGPQTPRETQYF. CDR3 DNA sequence: TGTGCCAGCAGCCAGAGATTTGGACCGCAAACCCCGAGGGAGACCCAGTACTTC.

In the case of this clonotype: Possible read error: a much larger clone is one base away. The V and J genes are TRBV12-3 or TRBV12-4 and TRBJ2-7; D unresolved. The CDR3 is 13 amino acids. Trimming removed 5 bases from V and 6 bases from J, with 14 bases in between. The CDR3 loop reads CASSLPMTSEQYF. The CDR3 nucleotides are TGTGCCAGCAGTCTCCCGATGACCTCCGAGCAGTACTTC.

The rearrangement links TRBV12-3 or TRBV12-4 to TRBJ1-1; 7 positions match TRBD1. CDR3 size: 15 residues. V trimming: 5 bases; J trimming: 0 bases; junction bases outside the gene matches: 6. CDR3 nucleotide sequence: TGTGCCAGCAGTGCCGTGGACAGGATGAACACTGAAGCTTTCTTT. It translates to CASSAVDRMNTEAFF.

This clonotype was counted only a few times. This chain joins TRBV4-1 and TRBJ2-1, with TRBD2 as a possible D gene (5 bases). Trimming cost V 0 bases and J 10 bases, with 13 bases left between them. The CDR3 is 14 residues long. The germline V gene encodes CDR1 MGHRA and CDR2 YSYEKL. CDR3 protein: CASSQDPAGGEQFF. As DNA, the CDR3 is TGCGCCAGCAGCCAAGATCCCGCAGGAGGCGAGCAGTTCTTC.

The chain is built from TRBV19 and TRBJ2-1, with 7 bases aligning to TRBD2. J gave up 8 bases and V 6 bases, and 19 bases lay outside the gene matches. CDR3 length: 17 residues. The germline gives CDR1 LNHDA, CDR2 SQIVND (reference sequence). CDR3 in amino acids: CASSPRLAGRLGDEQFF. CDR3 in DNA: TGTGCCAGTAGCCCCCGACTAGCAGGAAGACTGGGGGATGAGCAGTTCTTC.

A few counts support this clonotype. The chain combines TRBV9 with TRBJ2-5; D is ambiguous. Deletions cut 2 bases from V and 5 bases from J, with 4 bases between. Germline V gene data show CDR1 as SGDLS and CDR2 as YYNGEE. This CDR3 spans 11 amino acids. CDR3 loop: CASSVEETQYF. The CDR3 DNA is TGTGCCAGCAGCGTGGAGGAGACCCAGTACTTC.